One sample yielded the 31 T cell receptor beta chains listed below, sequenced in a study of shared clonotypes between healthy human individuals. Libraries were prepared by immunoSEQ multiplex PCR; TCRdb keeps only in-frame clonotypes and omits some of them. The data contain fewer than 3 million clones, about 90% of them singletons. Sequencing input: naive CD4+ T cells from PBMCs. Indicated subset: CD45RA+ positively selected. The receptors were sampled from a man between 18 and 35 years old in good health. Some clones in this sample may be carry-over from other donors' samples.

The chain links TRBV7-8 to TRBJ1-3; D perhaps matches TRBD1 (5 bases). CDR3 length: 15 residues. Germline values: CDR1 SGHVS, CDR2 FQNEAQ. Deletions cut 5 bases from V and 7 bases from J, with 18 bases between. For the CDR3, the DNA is TGTGCCAGCAGCCGAGACAGTAATTCTTTGAACACCATATATTTT. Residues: CASSRDSNSLNTIYF.

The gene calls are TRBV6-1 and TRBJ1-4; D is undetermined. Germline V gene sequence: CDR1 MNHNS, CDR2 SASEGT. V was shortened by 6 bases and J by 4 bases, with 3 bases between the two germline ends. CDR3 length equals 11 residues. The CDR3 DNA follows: TGTGCCAGCAGGGGTAATGAAAAACTGTTTTTT. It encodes CASRGNEKLFF.

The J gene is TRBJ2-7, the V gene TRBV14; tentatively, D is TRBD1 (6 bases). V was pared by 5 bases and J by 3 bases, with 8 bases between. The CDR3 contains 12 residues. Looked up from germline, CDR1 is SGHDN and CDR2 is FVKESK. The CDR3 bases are TGTGCCAGCAGCGGACAGTTCTACGAGCAGTACTTC. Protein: CASSGQFYEQYF.

The CDR3 spells CASRATTDNQPQHF. CDR3 sequence (DNA): TGTGCCAGCAGGGCCACCACTGACAATCAGCCCCAGCATTTT. The chain is built from TRBV2 and TRBJ1-5; D gene ambiguous. CDR3 length: 14 residues. The ends were cut back, 6 bases at V and 3 bases at J, with 12 bases in the middle. The germline gives CDR1 SNHLY, CDR2 FYNNEI.

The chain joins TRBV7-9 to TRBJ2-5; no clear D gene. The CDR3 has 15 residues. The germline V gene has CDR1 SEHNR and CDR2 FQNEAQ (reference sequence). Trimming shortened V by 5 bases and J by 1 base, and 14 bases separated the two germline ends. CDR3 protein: CASSPSRRSQETQYF. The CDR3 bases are TGTGCCAGCAGCCCCTCTCGACGGAGCCAAGAGACCCAGTACTTC. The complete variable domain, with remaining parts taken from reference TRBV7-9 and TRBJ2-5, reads DTGVSQNPRHKITKRGQNVTFRCDPISEHNRLYWYRQTLGQGPEFLTYFQNEAQLEKSRLLSDRFSAERPKGSFSTLEIQRTEQGDSAMYLCASSPSRRSQETQYFGPGTRLLVL.

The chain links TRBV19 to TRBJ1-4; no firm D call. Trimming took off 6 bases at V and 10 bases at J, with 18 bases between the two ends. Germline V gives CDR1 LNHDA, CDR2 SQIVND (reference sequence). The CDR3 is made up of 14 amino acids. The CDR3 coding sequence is TGTGCCAGTAGACCTTTAATTGACCTCGGAAAACTGTTTTTT. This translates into CASRPLIDLGKLFF.

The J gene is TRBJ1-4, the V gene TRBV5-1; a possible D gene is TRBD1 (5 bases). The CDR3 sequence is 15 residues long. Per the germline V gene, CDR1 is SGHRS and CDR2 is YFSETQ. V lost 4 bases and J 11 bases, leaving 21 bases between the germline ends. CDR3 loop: CASSLGQGDVEKLFF. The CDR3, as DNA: TGCGCCAGCAGCCTGGGGCAGGGCGATGTCGAGAAACTGTTTTTT.

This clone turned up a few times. The CDR3 loop is CASSLRDIEYRGYTF. The CDR3, as DNA: TGTGCCAGCAGTTTACGGGACATCGAATACAGAGGCTACACCTTC. The chain has TRBV28 and TRBJ1-2, with D possibly being TRBD1 (6 bases). The CDR3 spans 15 residues. Germline lookup yields CDR1 MDHEN and CDR2 SYDVKM. V was clipped by 2 bases and J by 8 bases, with 18 bases between them.

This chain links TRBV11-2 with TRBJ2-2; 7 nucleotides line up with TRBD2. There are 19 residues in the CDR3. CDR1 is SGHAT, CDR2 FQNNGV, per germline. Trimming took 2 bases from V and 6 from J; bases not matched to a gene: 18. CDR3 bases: TGTGCCAGCAGCTTAACGTGGCGCGGGAGTCCCCCCCCTTCCGGGGAGCTGTTTTTT. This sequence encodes CASSLTWRGSPPPSGELFF.

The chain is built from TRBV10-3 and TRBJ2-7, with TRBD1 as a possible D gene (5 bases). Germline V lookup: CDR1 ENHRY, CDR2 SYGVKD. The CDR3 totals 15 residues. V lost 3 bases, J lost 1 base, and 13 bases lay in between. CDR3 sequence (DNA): TGTGCCATCAGTGAACTTTTGACAGCTTCCTACGAGCAGTACTTC. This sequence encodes CAISELLTASYEQYF.

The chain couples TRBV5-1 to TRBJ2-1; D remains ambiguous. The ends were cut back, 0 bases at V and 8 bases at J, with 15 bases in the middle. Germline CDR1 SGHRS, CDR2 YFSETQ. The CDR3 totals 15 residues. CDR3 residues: CASSLDPLGGDEQFF. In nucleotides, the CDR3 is TGCGCCAGCAGCTTGGATCCTTTGGGTGGGGATGAGCAGTTCTTC.

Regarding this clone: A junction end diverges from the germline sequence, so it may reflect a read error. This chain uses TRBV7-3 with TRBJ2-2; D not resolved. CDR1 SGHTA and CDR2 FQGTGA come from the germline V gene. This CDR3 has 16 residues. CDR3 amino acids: CASSRSPAMNAGELFF. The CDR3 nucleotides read TGTGCCAGCAGCCGATCCCCGGCCATGAACGCCGGGGAGCTGTTTTTT.

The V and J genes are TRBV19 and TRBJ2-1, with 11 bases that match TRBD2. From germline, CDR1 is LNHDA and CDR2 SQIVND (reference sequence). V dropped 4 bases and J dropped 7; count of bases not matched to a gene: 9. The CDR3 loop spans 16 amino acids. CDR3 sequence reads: CASSTVSGRVVNEQFF. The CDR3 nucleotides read TGTGCCAGTAGTACCGTTAGCGGGAGGGTTGTAAATGAGCAGTTCTTC.

The CDR3 loop reads CASRIRTGGLYEQYF. For the CDR3, the DNA is TGTGCCAGCAGGATTCGGACAGGGGGTCTCTACGAGCAGTACTTC. The chain employs TRBV27 and TRBJ2-7, with TRBD1 matching 10 bases. CDR1 is MNHEY and CDR2 is SMNVEV in the germline V gene (reference sequence). V lost 6 bases, J lost 3 bases, and 8 bases stayed unmatched. This CDR3 is built from 15 residues.

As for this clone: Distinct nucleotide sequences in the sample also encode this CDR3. CDR3: CASSLGLSGNTIYF. The CDR3 bases are TGTGCCAGCAGCTTAGGGCTCTCTGGAAACACCATATATTTT. This rearrangement joins TRBV7-2 to TRBJ1-3, with D hard to call. This CDR3 comprises 14 residues. CDR1 SGHTA and CDR2 FQGNSA come from the germline V gene. Deletions cut 1 base from V and 0 bases from J, with 4 bases between.

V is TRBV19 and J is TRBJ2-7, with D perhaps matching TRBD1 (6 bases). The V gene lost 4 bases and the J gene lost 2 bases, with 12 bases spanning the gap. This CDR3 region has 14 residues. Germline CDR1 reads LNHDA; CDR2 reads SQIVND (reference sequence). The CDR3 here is CASSTGHATYEQYF. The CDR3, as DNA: TGTGCCAGTAGTACGGGACACGCAACCTACGAGCAGTACTTC.

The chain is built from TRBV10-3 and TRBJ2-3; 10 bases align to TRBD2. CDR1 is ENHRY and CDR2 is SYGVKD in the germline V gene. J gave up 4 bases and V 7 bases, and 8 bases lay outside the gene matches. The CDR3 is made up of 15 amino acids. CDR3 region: CAINPSGSPADTQYF. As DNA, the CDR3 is TGTGCCATCAACCCTAGCGGGAGTCCCGCAGATACGCAGTATTTT.

This CDR3 is CASSLGRGPYEQYF. Written as DNA, the CDR3 is TGTGCCAGCAGCCTGGGCAGGGGGCCCTACGAGCAGTACTTC. V usage is TRBV7-3 and J usage is TRBJ2-7; TRBD1 matches 8 bases. V gave up 5 bases and J gave up 2 bases; unmatched junction bases: 5. Germline CDR1 is SGHTA and CDR2 is FQGTGA. This CDR3 spans 14 amino acids.

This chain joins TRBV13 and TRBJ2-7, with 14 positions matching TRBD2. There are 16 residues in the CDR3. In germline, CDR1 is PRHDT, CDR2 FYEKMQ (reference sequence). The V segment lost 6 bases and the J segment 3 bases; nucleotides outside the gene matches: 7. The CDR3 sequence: CASRFRLAGGSYEQYF. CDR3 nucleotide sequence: TGTGCCAGCAGGTTCAGACTAGCGGGAGGGAGCTACGAGCAGTACTTC.

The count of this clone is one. The CDR3 DNA reads as TGTGCCAGCAGTTTAATGAGGCTAGCGGGAGGGCCAGATACGCAGTATTTT. Its translation: CASSLMRLAGGPDTQYF. This sequence joins TRBV28 and TRBJ2-3, with 12 bases fitting TRBD2. Per germline, CDR1 MDHEN and CDR2 SYDVKM. The CDR3 is 17 residues long. After removal of 2 bases from V and 4 bases from J, the junction contained 7 bases not matched to a gene.

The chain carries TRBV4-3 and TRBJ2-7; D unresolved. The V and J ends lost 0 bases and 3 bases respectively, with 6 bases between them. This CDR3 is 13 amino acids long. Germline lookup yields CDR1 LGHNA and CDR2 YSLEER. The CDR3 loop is CASSQDSRYEQYF. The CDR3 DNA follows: TGCGCCAGCAGCCAAGATTCCCGCTACGAGCAGTACTTC.

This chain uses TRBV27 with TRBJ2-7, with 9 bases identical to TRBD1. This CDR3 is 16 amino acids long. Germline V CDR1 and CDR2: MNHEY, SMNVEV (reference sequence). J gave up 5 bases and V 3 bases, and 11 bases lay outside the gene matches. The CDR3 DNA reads TGTGCCAGCAGTTTGCTAACAGGGGGCTTGGGCAACGAGCAGTACTTC. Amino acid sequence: CASSLLTGGLGNEQYF.

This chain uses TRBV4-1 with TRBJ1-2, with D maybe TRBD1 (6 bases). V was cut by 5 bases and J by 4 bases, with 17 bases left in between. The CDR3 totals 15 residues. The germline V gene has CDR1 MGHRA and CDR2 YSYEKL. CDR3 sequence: CASSFAGDISYGYTF. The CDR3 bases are TGCGCCAGCAGCTTCGCAGGGGATATCAGCTATGGCTACACCTTC.

CDR3 DNA sequence: TGCAGCGTTCGGGGTGAAGCAGCTGGAAACACCATATATTTT. It codes for CSVRGEAAGNTIYF. The chain couples TRBV29-1 to TRBJ1-3; D not resolved. The CDR3 is made up of 14 amino acids. V was cut by 5 bases and J by 2 bases, with 13 bases left in between. The V gene's germline CDR1 is SQVTM and CDR2 ANQGSEA.

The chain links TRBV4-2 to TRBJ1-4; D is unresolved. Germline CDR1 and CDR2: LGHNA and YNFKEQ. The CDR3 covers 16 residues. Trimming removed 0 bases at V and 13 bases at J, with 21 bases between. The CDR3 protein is CASSQDLGRRQSGLFF. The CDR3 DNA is TGTGCCAGCAGCCAAGATCTAGGCCGCCGCCAGTCGGGACTGTTTTTT.

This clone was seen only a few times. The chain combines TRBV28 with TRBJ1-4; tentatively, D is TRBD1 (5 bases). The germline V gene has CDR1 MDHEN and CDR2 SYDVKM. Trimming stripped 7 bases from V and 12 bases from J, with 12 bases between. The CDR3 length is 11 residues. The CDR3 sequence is CASTAQGELFF. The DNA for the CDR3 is TGTGCCAGCACGGCGCAGGGTGAACTGTTTTTT.

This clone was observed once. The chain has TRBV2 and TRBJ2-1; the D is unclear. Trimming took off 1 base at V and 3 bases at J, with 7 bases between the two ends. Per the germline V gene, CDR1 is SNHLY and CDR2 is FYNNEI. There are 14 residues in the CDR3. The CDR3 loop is CASSEGINYNEQFF. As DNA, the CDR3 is TGTGCCAGCAGTGAAGGGATCAACTACAATGAGCAGTTCTTC.

The CDR3 DNA reads TGTGCCTGGAGTGTGGGAGCGGGAGTTTTAGGGGCCAACGTCCTGACTTTC. The encoded protein is CAWSVGAGVLGANVLTF. The V and J genes are TRBV30 and TRBJ2-6; 8 bases line up with TRBD2. V lost 0 bases, J lost 4 bases, and 8 bases stayed unmatched. The CDR3 has 17 amino acids. Germline values: CDR1 GTSNPN, CDR2 SVGIG (reference sequence).

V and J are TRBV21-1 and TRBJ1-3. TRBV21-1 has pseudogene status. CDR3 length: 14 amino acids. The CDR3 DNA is TGTGCCAGGGGCCGGGAAAAAGAGGGAAACACCATATATTTT. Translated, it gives CARGREKEGNTIYF.

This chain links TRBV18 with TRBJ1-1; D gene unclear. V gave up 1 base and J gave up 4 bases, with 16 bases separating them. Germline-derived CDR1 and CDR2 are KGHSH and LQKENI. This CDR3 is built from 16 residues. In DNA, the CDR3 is TGTGCCAGCTCACCACTCAAGGGTTTTGGGTTCACTGAAGCTTTCTTT. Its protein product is CASSPLKGFGFTEAFF. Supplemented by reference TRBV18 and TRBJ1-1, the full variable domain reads NAGVMQNPRHLVRRRGQEARLRCSPMKGHSHVYWYRQLPEEGLKFMVYLQKENIIDESGMPKERFSAEFPKEGPSILRIQQVVRGDSAAYFCASSPLKGFGFTEAFFGQGTRLTVV.

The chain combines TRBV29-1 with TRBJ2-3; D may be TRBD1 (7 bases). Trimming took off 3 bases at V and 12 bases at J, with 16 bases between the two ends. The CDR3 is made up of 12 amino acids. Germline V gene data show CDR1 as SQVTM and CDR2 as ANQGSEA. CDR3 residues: CSVEAGGFIQYF. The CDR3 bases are TGCAGCGTTGAGGCAGGGGGGTTTATTCAGTATTTT.